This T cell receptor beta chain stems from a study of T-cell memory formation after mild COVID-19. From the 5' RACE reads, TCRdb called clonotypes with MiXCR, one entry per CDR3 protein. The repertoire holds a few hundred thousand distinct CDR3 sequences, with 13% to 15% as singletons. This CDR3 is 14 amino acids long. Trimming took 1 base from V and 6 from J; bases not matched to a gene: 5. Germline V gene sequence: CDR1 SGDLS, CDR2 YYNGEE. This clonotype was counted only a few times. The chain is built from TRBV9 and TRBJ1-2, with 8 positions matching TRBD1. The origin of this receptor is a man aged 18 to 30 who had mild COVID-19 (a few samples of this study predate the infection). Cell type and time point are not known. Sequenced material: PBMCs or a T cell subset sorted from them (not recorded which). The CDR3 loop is CASSVQGAPNGYTF. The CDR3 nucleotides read TGTGCCAGCAGCGTACAGGGGGCGCCTAATGGCTACACCTTC.